These 21 T cell receptor beta chains came from one sample sequenced in a study of T-cell reconstitution after alpha-beta-depleted transplantation in children. Preparation of the TCRbeta library involved a method that used unique molecular identifiers. Each CDR3 protein gets one entry after TCRdb re-called the PCR reads with MiXCR. The repertoire has 450,000 to 600,000 distinct CDR3 sequences, roughly 13% of them found once; the top ten carry around 2%. The sequencing used PBMCs, mostly from graft donor cells, collected 360 days after TCRalphabeta/CD19-depleted stem cell transplant. The receptors were gathered from a male patient younger than 18 who had a stem cell transplant for acute myeloid leukemia, so the T cells may come from the graft donor.

The chain uses TRBV20-1 and TRBJ1-3, with a weak D call TRBD1 (5 bases). The V end was cut by 0 bases, the J end by 0 bases, with 12 bases between. Germline V CDR1 and CDR2: DFQATT, SNEGSKA (reference sequence). The length of the CDR3 is 16 residues. CDR3 region: CSARDAGPLSGNTIYF. The CDR3 nucleotides read TGCAGTGCTAGAGATGCGGGACCTCTCTCTGGAAACACCATATATTTT.

This clonotype was picked up a small number of times. The genes are TRBV28 and TRBJ1-2; D is ambiguous. V was pared by 1 base and J by 2 bases, with 11 bases between. The CDR3 has 15 amino acids. Germline V gives CDR1 MDHEN, CDR2 SYDVKM. The CDR3 coding sequence is TGTGCCAGCAGTTTATCTGAGGGCTCGAACTATGGCTACACCTTC. Amino acids: CASSLSEGSNYGYTF.

This clonotype was counted a few times. The CDR3 protein is CASIGGTYEQYF. CDR3 bases: TGTGCCAGCATCGGAGGGACCTACGAGCAGTACTTC. This chain uses TRBV6-2 or TRBV6-3 with TRBJ2-7; weak D call: TRBD2 (6 bases). V lost 7 bases, J lost 2 bases, and 9 bases lay in between. Germline V CDR1 and CDR2: MNHEY, SVGEGT. This CDR3 has 12 amino acids.

This clonotype appeared a few times. The chain uses TRBV12-3 or TRBV12-4 and TRBJ1-5, with D possibly being TRBD1 (6 bases). The CDR3 covers 17 residues. Trimming took off 7 bases at V and 1 base at J, with 20 bases between the two ends. Here the CDR3 reads CASIRGSGTQSNQPQHF. In DNA, the CDR3 is TGTGCCAGCATTCGAGGTTCCGGGACACAAAGCAATCAGCCCCAGCATTTT.

In its sample, this clonotype was seen a few times. This chain joins TRBV6-1 and TRBJ2-3; 8 bases are shared with TRBD2. With V trimmed by 6 bases and J by 3 bases, 8 bases remained unmatched. This CDR3 region has 15 residues. Germline V lookup: CDR1 MNHNS, CDR2 SASEGT. DNA of the CDR3: TGTGCCAGCAGGAAGACAGCGGGAGAGACAGATACGCAGTATTTT. Encoded protein: CASRKTAGETDTQYF.

Note on this clonotype: Just one base apart from a much larger clone, this may be a read error. No conserved phenylalanine or tryptophan ends this CDR3, so it is likely a read error. The CDR3 spells CASSSAGPEQFS. The DNA of the CDR3 is TGTGCCAGCAGCTCAGCGGGGCCGGAGCAGTTCTCC. The chain is built from TRBV7-2 and TRBJ2-1, with TRBD2 matching 7 bases. CDR1 and CDR2 (germline): SGHTA, FQGNSA. The trim removed 4 bases at V and 10 bases at J, leaving 4 bases unmatched. This CDR3 spans 12 amino acids.

This rearrangement joins TRBV29-1 to TRBJ2-3; 8 positions agree with TRBD2. Trimming cost V 7 bases and J 0 bases; bases outside gene matches: 3. Germline values: CDR1 SQVTM, CDR2 ANQGSEA. The CDR3 consists of 13 residues. The CDR3 spells CSALAASTDTQYF. The CDR3 DNA follows: TGCAGCGCACTAGCGGCTAGCACAGATACGCAGTATTTT.

This clonotype was observed a handful of times. This chain uses TRBV20-1 with TRBJ2-4; tentative D call: TRBD2 (5 bases). The ends were cut back, 7 bases at V and 0 bases at J, with 16 bases in the middle. The CDR3 sequence is 15 residues long. CDR1 is DFQATT, CDR2 SNEGSKA, per germline (reference sequence). The CDR3 nucleotides read TGCAGTGTAAGGAGCGGTTTACTAGCCAAAAACATTCAGTACTTC. The encoded protein is CSVRSGLLAKNIQYF.

This clonotype was counted ten times or more. CDR3 sequence: CASSSLAGAYNEQFF. The DNA of the CDR3 is TGTGCCAGCAGCTCACTAGCGGGAGCCTACAATGAGCAGTTCTTC. This rearrangement joins TRBV7-9 to TRBJ2-1; 11 bases agree with TRBD2. The CDR3 covers 15 residues. Trimming removed 4 bases from V and 2 bases from J; junction bases left unmatched: 1. Germline CDR1 reads SEHNR; CDR2 reads FQNEAQ (reference sequence).

This clonotype has only a few counts. The chain has TRBV28 and TRBJ2-1; D not resolved. The length of the CDR3 is 13 residues. Germline values: CDR1 MDHEN, CDR2 SYDVKM. Trimming cost V 5 bases and J 5 bases, with 10 bases left between them. CDR3 in amino acids: CASSGSGDNEQFF. The CDR3 DNA reads as TGTGCCAGCAGTGGATCCGGCGACAATGAGCAGTTCTTC.

This clonotype was detected only a few times. The genes are TRBV5-1 and TRBJ2-5; D remains ambiguous. CDR3 length: 13 amino acids. Trimming removed 4 bases from V and 5 bases from J, with 12 bases in between. Germline CDR1 and CDR2: SGHRS and YFSETQ. CDR3 protein: CASSPIGTETQYF. The DNA for the CDR3 is TGCGCCAGCAGCCCGATAGGTACGGAGACCCAGTACTTC.

Regarding this clonotype: Being one base from a much bigger clone, this may be a read error. The gene calls are TRBV29-1 and TRBJ2-7; 8 bases fit TRBD2. CDR1 SQVTM and CDR2 ANQGSEA come from the germline V gene. The CDR3 extends over 14 amino acids. The CDR3 protein is CSVALGGEYYKQYF. The CDR3 DNA follows: TGCAGCGTTGCACTCGGGGGGGAGTACTACAAGCAGTACTTC.

A few counts support this clonotype. The chain links TRBV20-1 to TRBJ2-3; no reliable D call. Germline V lookup: CDR1 DFQATT, CDR2 SNEGSKA (reference sequence). This CDR3 spans 10 amino acids. Written as DNA, the CDR3 is TGCACTGGGGGCACAGATACGCAGTATTTT. Translation gives CTGGTDTQYF.

The rearrangement uses TRBV6-2 or TRBV6-3 and TRBJ2-1, with 7 bases identical to TRBD2. Looked up from germline, CDR1 is MNHEY and CDR2 is SVGEGT. This CDR3 is 14 amino acids long. The ends lost 1 base at V and 5 bases at J; junction bases unmatched: 2. Here the CDR3 DNA reads TGTGCCAGCAGTTACTATCGGGGGGACAATGAGCAGTTCTTC. Its protein product is CASSYYRGDNEQFF.

The chain couples TRBV4-2 to TRBJ1-2; 8 bases line up with TRBD1. The CDR3 extends over 15 amino acids. The germline CDR1 and CDR2 sequences are LGHNA and YNFKEQ. J lost 4 bases, V lost 0 bases, and 4 bases had no gene match. CDR3 coding DNA: TGTGCCAGCAGCCAAGAAACGGGACAGGTCTATGGCTACACCTTC. Translated, it gives CASSQETGQVYGYTF.

The chain combines TRBV7-2 with TRBJ2-7, with 9 bases lining up with TRBD1. CDR1 SGHTA and CDR2 FQGNSA come from the germline V gene. The CDR3 consists of 14 residues. Trimming cost V 6 bases and J 3 bases; bases outside gene matches: 6. The CDR3 coding sequence is TGTGCCAGCAGACCTCGGGACAGGGACTACGAGCAGTACTTC. This codes for CASRPRDRDYEQYF.

The rearrangement joins TRBV7-9 to TRBJ2-7; tentatively, D is TRBD2 (5 bases). CDR1 and CDR2 from the germline V gene are SEHNR and FQNEAQ (reference sequence). The CDR3 runs 12 residues. V lost 5 bases and J 5 bases, leaving 10 bases between the germline ends. CDR3 sequence: CASSPDGDEQYF. Here the CDR3 DNA reads TGTGCCAGCAGCCCAGACGGGGACGAGCAGTACTTC.

Of note for this clonotype: Since a much larger clone is just one base distant, this may be a read error. J is TRBJ2-1 and V is TRBV7-3, with D possibly being TRBD2 (5 bases). Germline values: CDR1 SGHTA, CDR2 FQGTGA. The CDR3 has 15 residues. V lost 5 bases, J lost 2 bases, and 13 bases lay in between. The CDR3 sequence: CASSPRVSTYNEQFF. The CDR3 bases are TGTGCCAGCAGCCCGAGGGTATCCACCTACAATGAGCAGTTCTTC.

The V gene is TRBV5-6, the J gene TRBJ2-5; 7 bases are shared with TRBD1. Germline lookup yields CDR1 SGHDT and CDR2 YYEEEE. J was trimmed by 1 base and V by 4 bases; bases with no gene match: 4. This CDR3 has 14 residues. The CDR3 sequence is CASSVGQFQETQYF. The DNA of the CDR3 is TGTGCCAGCAGCGTGGGACAGTTCCAAGAGACCCAGTACTTC.

This clonotype was seen only a few times. This rearrangement joins TRBV5-1 to TRBJ2-7, with 8 bases lining up with TRBD1. V was pared by 3 bases and J by 0 bases, with 5 bases of the junction left unmatched. The CDR3 runs to 15 residues. Germline V gives CDR1 SGHRS, CDR2 YFSETQ. CDR3 in amino acids: CASSSSGQVSYEQYF. DNA for the CDR3: TGCGCCAGCAGCTCTTCGGGACAGGTCTCCTACGAGCAGTACTTC.

The table lists this clonotype with many counts. The chain couples TRBV28 to TRBJ2-5; possible D gene TRBD1, 5 bases. Germline loops: CDR1 MDHEN, CDR2 SYDVKM. This CDR3 comprises 13 residues. Trimming removed 6 bases from V and 1 base from J, with 9 bases in between. Here the CDR3 reads CASRIQVQETQYF. DNA of the CDR3: TGTGCCAGCAGAATACAGGTCCAAGAGACCCAGTACTTC.